The clone carrying this T cell receptor (beta chain) turned up a few times. This CDR3 spans 14 amino acids. The V gene's germline CDR1 is SGHKS and CDR2 YYEKEE (reference sequence). V dropped 2 bases and J dropped 3 bases, with 11 bases sitting between them. TCRdb re-called the 5' RACE reads through MiXCR, storing one row per CDR3 protein. The sample consists of some 270,000 distinct CDR3 sequences, under 35% of them appearing once. These data belong to a study of CD8 T cells in ankylosing spondylitis. Sample: blood, either unsorted or a sorted T cell fraction (not recorded which). This clonotype was obtained from a male donor with ankylosing spondylitis or in good health (not recorded which). The V call is TRBV5-5, the J call TRBJ1-1, with D possibly matching TRBD1 (6 bases). CDR3 in DNA: TGTGCCAGCAGCTTCGCGAGGACAGACACTGAAGCTTTCTTT. It is translated as CASSFARTDTEAFF.